A selection of T cell receptor beta chains follows, all from one sample in a study of shared T cell receptors in the human thymus. TCRdb's table, derived via immunoSEQ multiplex PCR, lists solely in-frame clones and lacks some. The data show roughly 550,000 clones, roughly 74% seen once. The data also belong to a second study, concerning human thymus T cells.

The sequencing input was thymocytes. These TCRs come from a boy under three years old with a congenital heart defect. Each CDR3 is given with its conserved first and last residue. D genes are given only for firm matches.

j_call	d_call	v_call	cdr3_aa
TRBJ2-4	TRBD1	TRBV6-1	CASSGGQGVTSPNIQYF
TRBJ2-7	TRBD1	TRBV5-6	CASSLAVGTGSSEQYF
TRBJ2-2	TRBD1	TRBV5-1	CASSLDLWDRVNTGELFF
TRBJ1-2	.	TRBV28	CASSLLGASKGYTF
TRBJ2-5	TRBD2	TRBV25-1	CASSGASGRAQETQYF
TRBJ2-2	.	TRBV9	CASSPTSEGNTGELFF
TRBJ2-3	.	TRBV5-1	CASSLESLTDTQYF
TRBJ1-2	.	TRBV7-9	CASSSRQPMASAYGYTF
TRBJ1-1	TRBD1	TRBV2	CASSGGRQGLNTEAFF
TRBJ2-1	.	TRBV7-2	CASSPAGHGNEQFF
TRBJ2-1	.	TRBV7-9	CASSFERPYNEQFF
TRBJ2-7	TRBD2	TRBV27	CASRGTSGYEQYF
TRBJ1-2	.	TRBV2	CASLGLFHGYTF
TRBJ2-7	TRBD1	TRBV5-5	CASSIGQGPYEQYF
TRBJ1-4	.	TRBV15	CATSRDDKKNEKLFF
TRBJ1-2	.	TRBV9	CASSVGWTANYGYTF
TRBJ2-2	.	TRBV15	CATSRDGSSVTGELFF
TRBJ2-3	TRBD1	TRBV11-2	CASSPLFRGTDTQYF
TRBJ2-7	TRBD2	TRBV4-3	CASSGTSGSRDEQYF
TRBJ1-1	TRBD1	TRBV15	CATSSGPRQGGTEAFF
TRBJ1-1	.	TRBV6-4	CASSERARAHVAFF
TRBJ1-4	.	TRBV5-6	CASSLGSRGANEKLFF
TRBJ2-2	.	TRBV5-1	CASSLIGVSGNTGELFF
TRBJ1-1	.	TRBV2	CATRGNTEAFF
TRBJ2-7	TRBD1	TRBV14	CASRLTGGAEQYF
TRBJ2-7	.	TRBV10-2	CASSVRRDYEQYF
TRBJ1-1	.	TRBV7-9	CASSFGYTEAFF
TRBJ2-1	.	TRBV15	CATGRKGTNNEQFF
TRBJ2-7	.	TRBV11-2	CASRPQGYEQYF
TRBJ1-5	TRBD1	TRBV27	CASQGADRDQPQHF
TRBJ2-1	TRBD2	TRBV5-4	CASSSSGRANNEQFF
TRBJ2-3	TRBD2	TRBV15	CATSRVAGVGTDTQYF
TRBJ2-7	TRBD2	TRBV5-1	CASSWGTSKSYEQYF
TRBJ2-4	TRBD2	TRBV28	CASSPPGLVGAKNIQYF
TRBJ2-1	.	TRBV5-1	CASSRNNEQFF
TRBJ1-5	.	TRBV28	CASAGNQPQHF
TRBJ2-7	TRBD2	TRBV5-6	CASSSASGRPSYEQYF
TRBJ2-7	TRBD1	TRBV10-1	CASSEQAGGRHEQYF
TRBJ2-7	TRBD1	TRBV28	CASSPRVGTGPYEQYF
TRBJ2-7	.	TRBV5-6	CASSLEASDSYEQYF
TRBJ2-1	TRBD2	TRBV5-1	CASSLVLGLARDEQFF
TRBJ2-7	TRBD2	TRBV4-1	CASSPSGRAAYEQYF
TRBJ2-5	.	TRBV7-8	CATRVQETQYF
TRBJ2-5	TRBD2	TRBV4-3	CASSRLSGGSGRPGETQYF
TRBJ1-2	TRBD1	TRBV9	CASSVSLGQGVGYTF
TRBJ2-5	.	TRBV7-2	CASSFCKLRYQETQYF
TRBJ2-5	TRBD1	TRBV13	CASSFWDREQETQYF
TRBJ2-3	.	TRBV11-3	CASSLGRTAGTDTQYF
TRBJ1-2	TRBD1	TRBV29-1	CSVGLGQGASGYTF
TRBJ2-7	.	TRBV5-4	CASSLAAGNEQYF
TRBJ2-1	TRBD2	TRBV27	CASSPRALAVSYNEQFF